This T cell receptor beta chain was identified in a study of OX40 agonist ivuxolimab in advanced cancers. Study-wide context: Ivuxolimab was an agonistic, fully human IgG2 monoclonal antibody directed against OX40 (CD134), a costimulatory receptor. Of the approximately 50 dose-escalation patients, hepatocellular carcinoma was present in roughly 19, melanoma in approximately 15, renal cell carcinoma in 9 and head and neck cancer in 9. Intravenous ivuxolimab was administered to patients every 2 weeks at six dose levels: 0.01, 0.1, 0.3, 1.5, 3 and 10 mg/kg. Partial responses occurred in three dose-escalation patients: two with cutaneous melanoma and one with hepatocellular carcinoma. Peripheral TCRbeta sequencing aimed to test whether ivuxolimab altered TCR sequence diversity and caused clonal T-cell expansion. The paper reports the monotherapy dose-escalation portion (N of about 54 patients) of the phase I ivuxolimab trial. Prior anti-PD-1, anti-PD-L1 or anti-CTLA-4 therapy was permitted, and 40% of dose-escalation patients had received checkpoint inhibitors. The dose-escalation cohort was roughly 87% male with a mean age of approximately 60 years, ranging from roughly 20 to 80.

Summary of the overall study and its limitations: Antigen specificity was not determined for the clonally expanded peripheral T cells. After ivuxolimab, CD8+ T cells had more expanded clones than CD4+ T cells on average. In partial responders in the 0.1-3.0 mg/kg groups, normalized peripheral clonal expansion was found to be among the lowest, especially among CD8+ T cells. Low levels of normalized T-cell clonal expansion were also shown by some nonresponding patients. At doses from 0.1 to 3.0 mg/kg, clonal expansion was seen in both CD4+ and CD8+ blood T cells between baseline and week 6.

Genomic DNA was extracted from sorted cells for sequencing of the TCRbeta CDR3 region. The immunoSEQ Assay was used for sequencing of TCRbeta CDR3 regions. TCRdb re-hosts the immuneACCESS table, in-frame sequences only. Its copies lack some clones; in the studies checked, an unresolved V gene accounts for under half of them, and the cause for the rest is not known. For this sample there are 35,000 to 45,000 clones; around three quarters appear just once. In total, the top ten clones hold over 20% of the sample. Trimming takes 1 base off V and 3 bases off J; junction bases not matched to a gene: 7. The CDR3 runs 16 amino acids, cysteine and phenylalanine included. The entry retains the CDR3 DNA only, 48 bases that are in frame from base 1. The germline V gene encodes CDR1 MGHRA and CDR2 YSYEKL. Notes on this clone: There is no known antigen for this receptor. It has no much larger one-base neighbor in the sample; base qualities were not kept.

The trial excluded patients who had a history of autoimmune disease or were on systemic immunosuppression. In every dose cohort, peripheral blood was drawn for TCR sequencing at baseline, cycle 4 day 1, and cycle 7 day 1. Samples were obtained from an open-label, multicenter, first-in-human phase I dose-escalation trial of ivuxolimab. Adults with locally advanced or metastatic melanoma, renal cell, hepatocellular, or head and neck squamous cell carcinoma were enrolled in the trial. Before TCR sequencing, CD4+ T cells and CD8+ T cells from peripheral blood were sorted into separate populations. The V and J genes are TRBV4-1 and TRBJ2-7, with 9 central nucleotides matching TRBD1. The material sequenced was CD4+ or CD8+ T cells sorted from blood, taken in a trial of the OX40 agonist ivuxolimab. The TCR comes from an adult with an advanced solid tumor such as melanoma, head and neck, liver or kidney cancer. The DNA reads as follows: TGCGCCAGCAGCCAAGCCCTTCCGGGACAGGGCTACGAGCAGTACTTC. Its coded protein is CASSQALPGQGYEQYF.